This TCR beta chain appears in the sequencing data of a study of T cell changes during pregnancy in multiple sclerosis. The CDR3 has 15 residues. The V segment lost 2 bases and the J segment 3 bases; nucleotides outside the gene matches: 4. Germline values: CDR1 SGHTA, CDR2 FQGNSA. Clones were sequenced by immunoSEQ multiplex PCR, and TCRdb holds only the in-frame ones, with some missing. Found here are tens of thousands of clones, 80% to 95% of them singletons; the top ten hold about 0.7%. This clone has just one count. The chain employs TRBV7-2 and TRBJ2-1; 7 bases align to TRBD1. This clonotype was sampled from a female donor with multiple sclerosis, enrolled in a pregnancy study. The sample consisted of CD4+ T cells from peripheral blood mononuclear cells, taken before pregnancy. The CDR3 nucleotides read TGTGCCAGCAGCTTAACCCGGGACAGCTACAATGAGCAGTTCTTC. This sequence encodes CASSLTRDSYNEQFF.